This T cell receptor (beta chain) emerged from a study of T cells in Graves' hyperthyroidism and ophthalmopathy. Per the germline V gene, CDR1 is SGHRS and CDR2 is YFSETQ. The V end was cut by 1 base, the J end by 1 base, with 11 bases between. This CDR3 has 15 amino acids. This clonotype showed up just a few times. TCR beta CDR3 sequences were amplified from RNA transcripts. Researchers ran a first-round RT-PCR on the TCR CDR3 using the HTBI primer set. TCRdb independently ran MiXCR on the multiplex PCR reads; one entry per CDR3 protein. The profile shows about 400,000 distinct CDR3 sequences, 15% of them singletons.

Sequencing was performed on blood. The sequence was collected from a woman aged 25 to 39 with Graves' hyperthyroidism. The chain uses TRBV5-1 and TRBJ1-1; no reliable D call. This CDR3 is CASSLSIPPNTEAFF. Here the CDR3 DNA reads TGCGCCAGCAGCTTGTCGATCCCCCCGAACACTGAAGCTTTCTTT.